This T cell receptor beta chain was documented in a study of monozygotic twins with inflammatory bowel disease. The CDR3 loop spans 14 amino acids. Germline V CDR1 and CDR2: LNHDA, SQIVND (reference sequence). After re-calling the 5' RACE reads, TCRdb lists one entry per CDR3 protein, DNA absent. Found here are about 170,000 distinct CDR3 sequences; the top ten clones hold over 2.5%. The sequence was obtained from a human donor with ulcerative colitis or Crohn's disease, or a healthy co-twin of an affected twin (not recorded which). Sequencing was performed on blood. The V call is TRBV19, the J call TRBJ1-2. CDR3 residues: CASSTYDGSYGYTF.